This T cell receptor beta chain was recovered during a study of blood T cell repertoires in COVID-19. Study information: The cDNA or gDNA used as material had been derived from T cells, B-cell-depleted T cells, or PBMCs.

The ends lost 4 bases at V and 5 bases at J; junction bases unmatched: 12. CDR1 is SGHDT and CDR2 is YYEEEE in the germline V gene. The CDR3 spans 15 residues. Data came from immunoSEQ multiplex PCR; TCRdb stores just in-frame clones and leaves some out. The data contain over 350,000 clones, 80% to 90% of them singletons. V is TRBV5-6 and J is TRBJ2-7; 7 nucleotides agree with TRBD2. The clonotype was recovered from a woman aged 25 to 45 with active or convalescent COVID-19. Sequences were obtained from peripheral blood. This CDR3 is CASSPRRRGFHEQYF. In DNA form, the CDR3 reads TGTGCCAGCAGCCCCCGCCGGCGGGGGTTCCACGAGCAGTACTTC.